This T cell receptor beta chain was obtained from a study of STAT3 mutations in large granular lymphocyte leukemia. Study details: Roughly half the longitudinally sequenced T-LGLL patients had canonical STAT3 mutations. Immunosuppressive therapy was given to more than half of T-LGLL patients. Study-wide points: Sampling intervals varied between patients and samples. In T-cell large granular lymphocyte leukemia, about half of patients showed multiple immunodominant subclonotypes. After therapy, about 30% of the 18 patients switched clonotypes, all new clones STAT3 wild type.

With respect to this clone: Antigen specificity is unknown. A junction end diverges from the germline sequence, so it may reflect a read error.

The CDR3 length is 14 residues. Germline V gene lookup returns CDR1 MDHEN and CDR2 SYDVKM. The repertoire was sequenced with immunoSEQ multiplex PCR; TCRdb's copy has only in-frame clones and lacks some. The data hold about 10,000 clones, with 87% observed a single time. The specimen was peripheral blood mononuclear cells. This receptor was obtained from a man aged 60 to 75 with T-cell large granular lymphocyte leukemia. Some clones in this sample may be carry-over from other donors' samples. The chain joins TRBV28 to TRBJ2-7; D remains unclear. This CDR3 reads CASSLTGLGSRSHF. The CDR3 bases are TGTGCCAGCAGTTTAACGGGCCTGGGATCTCGAAGTCACTTC.